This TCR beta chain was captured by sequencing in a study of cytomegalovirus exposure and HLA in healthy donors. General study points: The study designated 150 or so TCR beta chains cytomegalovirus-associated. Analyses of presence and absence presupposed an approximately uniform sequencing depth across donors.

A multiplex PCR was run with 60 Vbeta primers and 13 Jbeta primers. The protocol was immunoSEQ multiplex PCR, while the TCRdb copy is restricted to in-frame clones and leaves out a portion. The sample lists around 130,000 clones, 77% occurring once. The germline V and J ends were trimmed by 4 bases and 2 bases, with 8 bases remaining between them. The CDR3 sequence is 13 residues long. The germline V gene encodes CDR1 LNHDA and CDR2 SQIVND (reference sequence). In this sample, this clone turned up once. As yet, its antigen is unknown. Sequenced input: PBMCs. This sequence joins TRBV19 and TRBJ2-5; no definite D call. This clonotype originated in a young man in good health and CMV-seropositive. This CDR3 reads CASSRLVQETQYF. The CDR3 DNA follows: TGTGCCAGTAGTAGACTGGTTCAAGAGACCCAGTACTTC.